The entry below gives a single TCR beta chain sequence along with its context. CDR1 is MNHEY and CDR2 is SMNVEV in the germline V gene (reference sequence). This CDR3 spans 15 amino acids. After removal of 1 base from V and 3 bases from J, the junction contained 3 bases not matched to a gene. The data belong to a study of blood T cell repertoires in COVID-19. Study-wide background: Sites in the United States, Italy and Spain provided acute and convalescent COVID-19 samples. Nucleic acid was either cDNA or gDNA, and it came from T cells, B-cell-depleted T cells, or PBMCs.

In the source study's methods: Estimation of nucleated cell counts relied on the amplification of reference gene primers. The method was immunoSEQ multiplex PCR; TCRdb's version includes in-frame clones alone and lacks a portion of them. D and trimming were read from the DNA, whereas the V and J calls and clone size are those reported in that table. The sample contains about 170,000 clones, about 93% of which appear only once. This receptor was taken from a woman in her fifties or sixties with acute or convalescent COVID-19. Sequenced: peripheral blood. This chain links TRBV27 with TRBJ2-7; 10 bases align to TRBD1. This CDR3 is CASSLWGTGVYEQYF. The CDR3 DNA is TGTGCCAGCAGTTTATGGGGGACAGGGGTCTACGAGCAGTACTTC.